Shown below are 22 T cell receptor beta chains from a single sample sequenced in a study of T-cell reconstitution after alpha-beta-depleted transplantation in children. Preparation of the TCRbeta library used unique molecular identifiers. A single record per CDR3 protein comes from TCRdb applying MiXCR to the PCR reads. This sample has around 450,000 distinct CDR3 sequences, with about 17% found just once. This specimen consisted of PBMCs, mostly from graft donor cells, obtained 360 days after TCRalphabeta/CD19-depleted stem cell transplant. Every receptor here comes from a boy under two years old who had a stem cell transplant for Wiskott-Aldrich syndrome, so the T cells may come from the graft donor.

This clonotype was seen only a few times. The V and J genes are TRBV3-1 and TRBJ2-1; either TRBD1 or TRBD2 may fit D (5 bases each). This CDR3 is 15 amino acids long. The germline V gene encodes CDR1 LGHDT and CDR2 YNNKEL (reference sequence). Deletions cut 0 bases from V and 9 bases from J, with 15 bases between. The CDR3 reads CASSQETSLGAEQFF. CDR3 bases: TGTGCCAGCAGCCAAGAAACCTCGCTCGGGGCTGAGCAGTTCTTC.

The chain has TRBV19 and TRBJ1-1; TRBD1 is a possible D gene (5 bases). Trimming shortened V by 6 bases and J by 1 base, and 18 bases separated the two germline ends. CDR3 length equals 16 residues. Germline loops: CDR1 LNHDA, CDR2 SQIVND (reference sequence). The CDR3 nucleotides read TGTGCCAGTAGGCACACTAGCCTGGGGGAGAACACTGAAGCTTTCTTT. This codes for CASRHTSLGENTEAFF.

V usage is TRBV7-2 and J usage is TRBJ2-7; 10 bases map to TRBD2. CDR3 length: 15 residues. Trimming at V came to 2 bases and at J to 4 bases, leaving 5 bases not matched to a gene. Germline V gene data show CDR1 as SGHTA and CDR2 as FQGNSA. CDR3 sequence: CASSLLAGGRYEQYF. The CDR3 DNA reads as TGTGCCAGCAGCTTATTAGCGGGAGGTAGATACGAGCAGTACTTC.

In this sample, this clonotype turned up a few times. The genes are TRBV20-1 and TRBJ2-2, with a weak D call TRBD1 (6 bases). V was pared by 1 base and J by 2 bases, with 11 bases between. This CDR3 has 15 residues. CDR1 is DFQATT, CDR2 SNEGSKA, per germline (reference sequence). The CDR3 region is CSARVPTGNTGELFF. CDR3 DNA: TGCAGTGCTAGAGTCCCGACAGGAAACACCGGGGAGCTGTTTTTT.

This clonotype was seen a few times. J is TRBJ1-5 and V is TRBV7-9; D gene uncertain. Germline lookup yields CDR1 SEHNR and CDR2 FQNEAQ (reference sequence). V was shortened by 1 base and J by 3 bases, with 7 bases between the two germline ends. CDR3 size: 14 residues. The CDR3 DNA sequence: TGTGCCAGCAGCTTAGGTCCAGACAATCAGCCCCAGCATTTT. It codes for CASSLGPDNQPQHF.

This chain connects TRBV9 to TRBJ2-3, with D hard to call. V was cut by 3 bases and J by 2 bases, with 13 bases left in between. Germline V gives CDR1 SGDLS, CDR2 YYNGEE. The CDR3 is 15 amino acids. The CDR3 DNA follows: TGTGCCAGCAGCGGCCGGGCCCTTACCACAGATACGCAGTATTTT. Translated, it gives CASSGRALTTDTQYF.

The gene calls are TRBV12-3 or TRBV12-4 and TRBJ1-1; a weak D match, TRBD1 (5 bases). The CDR3 runs to 13 residues. Trimming left V 6 bases short and J 4 bases short, with 12 bases between. Here the CDR3 DNA reads TGTGCCAGCAGGTCCCCAGGGCCCACTGAAGCTTTCTTT. Its protein is CASRSPGPTEAFF.

There are a few counts of this clonotype. V and J are TRBV11-2 and TRBJ2-7; 9 positions agree with TRBD1. J gave up 6 bases and V 1 base, and 7 bases lay outside the gene matches. The CDR3 length is 15 residues. Germline lookup yields CDR1 SGHAT and CDR2 FQNNGV. The DNA for the CDR3 is TGTGCCAGCAGCTTAGCTCAGGGACAGGGTATCGAGCAGTACTTC. Its translation: CASSLAQGQGIEQYF.

The chain is built from TRBV12-3 or TRBV12-4 and TRBJ2-7, with a possible D match to TRBD1 (6 bases). V was clipped by 3 bases and J by 3 bases, with 15 bases between them. The CDR3 totals 15 residues. The CDR3 DNA sequence: TGTGCCAGCAGTTTTAACAGGGTGAAGGACTACGAGCAGTACTTC. Its protein is CASSFNRVKDYEQYF.

This clonotype came up a few times. This chain links TRBV12-3 or TRBV12-4 with TRBJ1-1, with a weak D call TRBD1 (5 bases). This CDR3 is 12 amino acids long. V was cut by 6 bases and J by 8 bases, with 13 bases left in between. Here the CDR3 reads CASSPRREEAFF. The CDR3 nucleotides read TGTGCCAGCAGCCCCCGCAGGGAGGAAGCTTTCTTT.

This clonotype was picked up a small number of times. The chain links TRBV2 to TRBJ2-2; D gene unclear. Per the germline V gene, CDR1 is SNHLY and CDR2 is FYNNEI. V lost 4 bases and J 5 bases, leaving 11 bases between the germline ends. The CDR3 runs 14 residues. The CDR3 coding sequence is TGTGCCAGCAGTGCACTCGACCGAACCGGGGAGCTGTTTTTT. This codes for CASSALDRTGELFF.

The chain combines TRBV6-2 or TRBV6-3 with TRBJ2-5; 7 bases line up with TRBD2. Looked up from germline, CDR1 is MNHEY and CDR2 is SVGEGT. J was trimmed by 1 base and V by 6 bases; bases with no gene match: 8. CDR3 length equals 15 residues. The CDR3 region is CASRGGDGTQETQYF. The CDR3 DNA sequence: TGTGCCAGCAGGGGGGGGGATGGGACCCAAGAGACCCAGTACTTC.

In its sample, this clonotype was seen a few times. The rearrangement links TRBV5-1 to TRBJ2-2, with 10 bases aligning to TRBD1. Germline CDR1 and CDR2: SGHRS and YFSETQ. This CDR3 has 19 amino acids. V lost 0 bases to trimming and J lost 4 bases; unmatched junction nucleotides: 12. For the CDR3, the DNA is TGCGCCAGCAGCTTGGCCCCTACATTACGGACAGGGGGCACCGGGGAGCTGTTTTTT. This sequence encodes CASSLAPTLRTGGTGELFF. The full variable domain, rest sourced from reference TRBV5-1 and TRBJ2-2, is KAGVTQTPRYLIKTRGQQVTLSCSPISGHRSVSWYQQTPGQGLQFLFEYFSETQRNKGNFPGRFSGRQFSNSRSEMNVSTLELGDSALYLCASSLAPTLRTGGTGELFFGEGSRLTVL.

The chain joins TRBV6-6 to TRBJ1-4; no definite D call. From germline, CDR1 is MNHNY and CDR2 SVGAGI (reference sequence). The CDR3 totals 10 residues. Trimming cost V 6 bases and J 11 bases, with 7 bases left between them. Here the CDR3 DNA reads TGTGCCAGCAGATCTGAGAAACTGTTTTTT. It is translated as CASRSEKLFF.

A few counts support this clonotype. The gene calls are TRBV29-1 and TRBJ1-1, with a weak D call TRBD1 (5 bases). The CDR3 has 11 residues. Germline lookup yields CDR1 SQVTM and CDR2 ANQGSEA. Trimming took 5 bases from V and 5 from J, leaving 9 bases between them. The CDR3 loop reads CSVQGRTEAFF. Here the CDR3 DNA reads TGCAGCGTTCAGGGTAGGACTGAAGCTTTCTTT.

The chain combines TRBV7-2 with TRBJ1-1; no firm D call. Germline CDR1 SGHTA, CDR2 FQGNSA. Trimming stripped 3 bases from V and 5 bases from J, with 10 bases between. The CDR3 length is 13 residues. Here the CDR3 reads CASSFMRVTEAFF. The DNA of the CDR3 is TGTGCCAGCAGCTTTATGAGGGTGACTGAAGCTTTCTTT.

This clonotype was recorded a few times. CDR3 nucleotide sequence: TGCGCCAGCATCGGACTCAACGAGCAGTACTTC. This gives the protein CASIGLNEQYF. The rearrangement joins TRBV10-2 to TRBJ2-7; tentatively, D is TRBD2 (5 bases). CDR3 size: 11 residues. V lost 7 bases and J lost 5, with 9 bases in between. Germline lookup yields CDR1 WSHSY and CDR2 SAAADI.

The chain recombines TRBV10-3 with TRBJ2-6, with 9 nucleotides matching TRBD1. V lost 10 bases to trimming and J lost 1 base; unmatched junction nucleotides: 8. Germline V CDR1 and CDR2: ENHRY, SYGVKD. This CDR3 region has 16 residues. For the CDR3, the DNA is TGTGCCACGCGAGGACAGGGGATATCTGGGGCCAACGTCCTGACTTTC. Its translation: CATRGQGISGANVLTF.

The J gene is TRBJ1-2, the V gene TRBV7-2; 10 bases map to TRBD1. Germline loops: CDR1 SGHTA, CDR2 FQGNSA. This CDR3 has 17 residues. Trimming removed 4 bases from V and 0 bases from J; junction bases left unmatched: 8. Written as DNA, the CDR3 is TGTGCCAGCAGCTCGGGGACAGGGGAAACTTCTAACTATGGCTACACCTTC. Protein: CASSSGTGETSNYGYTF.

The chain is built from TRBV9 and TRBJ2-1; D gene ambiguous. Deletions cut 0 bases from V and 7 bases from J, with 14 bases between. This CDR3 spans 15 amino acids. Per the germline V gene, CDR1 is SGDLS and CDR2 is YYNGEE. The CDR3 bases are TGTGCCAGCAGCGTAGAGGACGGACCTCTTAATGAGCAGTTCTTC. Its translation is CASSVEDGPLNEQFF.

The V and J genes are TRBV4-1 and TRBJ2-3, with D possibly being TRBD1 or TRBD2 (6 bases each). The CDR3 runs 17 residues. V shed 4 bases and J shed 0 bases, with 17 bases lying between them. CDR1 and CDR2 from the germline V gene are MGHRA and YSYEKL. The DNA of the CDR3 is TGCGCCAGCAGCCGGCTGGTGGAGGGGGTGAGCACAGATACGCAGTATTTT. Amino acids: CASSRLVEGVSTDTQYF.

The J gene is TRBJ2-1, the V gene TRBV5-1; no clear D. The V end was cut by 0 bases, the J end by 9 bases, with 13 bases between. Looked up from germline, CDR1 is SGHRS and CDR2 is YFSETQ. The length of the CDR3 is 14 residues. CDR3 in DNA: TGCGCCAGCAGCTTGGCGGCCAATGTGGGTGAGCAGTTCTTC. Translation gives CASSLAANVGEQFF.